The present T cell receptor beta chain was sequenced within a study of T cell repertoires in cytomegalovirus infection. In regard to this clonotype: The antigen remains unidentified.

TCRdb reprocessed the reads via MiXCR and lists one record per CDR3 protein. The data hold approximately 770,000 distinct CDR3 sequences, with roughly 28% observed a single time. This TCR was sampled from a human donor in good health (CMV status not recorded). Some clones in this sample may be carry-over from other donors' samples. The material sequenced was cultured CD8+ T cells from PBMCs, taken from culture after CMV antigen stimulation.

The CDR3 protein is CSARVLTSGGESNEQFF. CDR3 coding DNA: TGCAGTGCTAGAGTTCTCACTAGCGGGGGAGAATCAAATGAGCAGTTCTTC. The chain employs TRBV20-1 and TRBJ2-1, with 11 bases fitting TRBD2. Germline V gives CDR1 DFQATT, CDR2 SNEGSKA (reference sequence). V was pared by 1 base and J by 7 bases, with 12 bases of the junction left unmatched. The CDR3 has 17 amino acids.